Below, 4 T cell receptor beta chains from the same sample are listed, as sequenced in a study of CDR3 diversity in severe acne. TCRdb called the PCR reads again in MiXCR, with one record for every CDR3 protein. The table records more than 85,000 distinct CDR3 sequences, 45% to 55% of them present only once. Sequencing was carried out using blood. Source of these receptors: a male donor in good health, serving as a control.

The V call is TRBV2, the J call TRBJ1-3; D gene unclear. CDR1 is SNHLY, CDR2 FYNNEI, per germline. The V gene lost 6 bases and the J gene lost 3 bases, with 6 bases spanning the gap. CDR3 length: 12 amino acids. The CDR3 DNA reads TGTGCCAGCAGGGGCCTTGGAAACACCATATATTTT. This codes for CASRGLGNTIYF.

The genes are TRBV7-9 and TRBJ1-3; no firm D call. This CDR3 has 14 residues. Between the trimmed V and J ends, which lost 3 bases and 4 bases, there was a span of 10 bases. The V gene's germline CDR1 is SEHNR and CDR2 FQNEAQ (reference sequence). The CDR3 bases are TGTGCCAGCAGCTTCTTGGTATTGGGAAACACCATATATTTT. Translating gives CASSFLVLGNTIYF.

This clonotype was observed a single time. With a much larger clone just one base away, this may be a read error. The chain links TRBV29-1 to TRBJ1-2, with 7 bases fitting TRBD1. The germline gives CDR1 SQVTM, CDR2 ANQGSEA. The CDR3 consists of 12 residues. The CDR3 here is CSVNTGAYDYTF. CDR3 sequence (DNA): TGCAGCGTCAATACAGGGGCCTATGACTACACCTTC.

This chain uses TRBV20-1 with TRBJ2-7, with TRBD2 matching 10 bases. The V segment lost 6 bases and the J segment 9 bases; nucleotides outside the gene matches: 14. The CDR3 runs to 14 residues. Germline V lookup: CDR1 DFQATT, CDR2 SNEGSKA (reference sequence). This CDR3 is CSARSGRTTDTQYF. The CDR3 DNA follows: TGCAGTGCCCGTAGCGGGAGGACGACAGATACGCAGTACTTC.